A selection of T cell receptor beta chains follows, all from one sample in a study of shared clonotypes between healthy human individuals. TCRdb keeps only in-frame clones here, not all; method: immunoSEQ multiplex PCR. The sample lists approximately 2,200,000 clones, under 95% occurring once. Input material: naive CD8+ T cells from PBMCs. Receptors originate from a man aged 18 to 29 in good health. Some clones in this sample may be carry-over from other donors' samples. Each CDR3 is given with its conserved first and last residue. Fields, in order: CDR3 DNA, CDR3 protein, clone size, J gene, CDR3 length, D gene, V gene. A D gene is named only where the DNA matches it firmly. Size is omitted from some rows. Given values are once, few, many or a class for expanded clones.

CDR3nt: TGCGCCAGCAGCAACCGGGACAGAGGACCGGGACTAGCGGGCGACGACTACAATGAGCAGTTCTTC
CDR3aa: CASSNRDRGPGLAGDDYNEQFF
abundance: -
j_gene: TRBJ2-1
len: 22
d_gene: TRBD2
v_gene: TRBV5-1

CDR3nt: TGTGCCAGCAGCCGCGACAGATCAGTGGGCAATGAGCAGTTCTTC
CDR3aa: CASSRDRSVGNEQFF
abundance: -
j_gene: TRBJ2-1
len: 15
d_gene: -
v_gene: TRBV6-6

CDR3nt: TGTGCCAGCAGCCAAGGGTGGGGGGCGAGAGAAAAACTGTTTTTT
CDR3aa: CASSQGWGAREKLFF
abundance: -
j_gene: TRBJ1-4
len: 15
d_gene: -
v_gene: TRBV14

CDR3nt: TGTGCCTGGAGGGTCCTAGCTGACTCCACGCAGTATTTT
CDR3aa: CAWRVLADSTQYF
abundance: -
j_gene: TRBJ2-3
len: 13
d_gene: -
v_gene: TRBV30

CDR3nt: TGTGCCAGCAGCTTGGGGGCCCCCGGACAGAACTATGGCTACACCTTC
CDR3aa: CASSLGAPGQNYGYTF
abundance: -
j_gene: TRBJ1-2
len: 16
d_gene: -
v_gene: TRBV5-4

CDR3nt: TGTGCCAGCAGTTTCCGGGACAGGCCCTACGAGCAGTACTTC
CDR3aa: CASSFRDRPYEQYF
abundance: -
j_gene: TRBJ2-7
len: 14
d_gene: TRBD1
v_gene: TRBV28

CDR3nt: TGTGCCAGCAGCCCGTCCTGGACAGGAGCAATCTATGGCTACACCTTC
CDR3aa: CASSPSWTGAIYGYTF
abundance: -
j_gene: TRBJ1-2
len: 16
d_gene: TRBD1
v_gene: TRBV7-9

CDR3nt: TGCGCCAGCAGCCAAGGGGACAGGGTCGGAGATACGCAGTATTTT
CDR3aa: CASSQGDRVGDTQYF
abundance: -
j_gene: TRBJ2-3
len: 15
d_gene: TRBD1
v_gene: TRBV4-1

CDR3nt: TGTGCCAGCAGCTTTCTCATAGCGGAAACCTACGAGCAGTACTTC
CDR3aa: CASSFLIAETYEQYF
abundance: -
j_gene: TRBJ2-7
len: 15
d_gene: -
v_gene: TRBV5-5

CDR3nt: TGTGCCAGCAGTTTGGGGGTTGGGTACGAGCAGTACTTC
CDR3aa: CASSLGVGYEQYF
abundance: -
j_gene: TRBJ2-7
len: 13
d_gene: -
v_gene: TRBV5-6

CDR3nt: TGCGCCAGCAGCCAAGGTCCGAGCGGTAGCACAGATACGCAGTATTTT
CDR3aa: CASSQGPSGSTDTQYF
abundance: -
j_gene: TRBJ2-3
len: 16
d_gene: -
v_gene: TRBV4-1

CDR3nt: TGTGCCAGCAGCTATTCGGACCCCTACGAGCAGTACTTC
CDR3aa: CASSYSDPYEQYF
abundance: once
j_gene: TRBJ2-7
len: 13
d_gene: -
v_gene: TRBV11-3

CDR3nt: TGTGCCACCAGCGAAGGCTACGGGCAGTACTTC
CDR3aa: CATSEGYGQYF
abundance: -
j_gene: TRBJ2-7
len: 11
d_gene: -
v_gene: TRBV15

CDR3nt: TGTGCCAGCAGTTACGCAGGGAACTATGGCTACACCTTC
CDR3aa: CASSYAGNYGYTF
abundance: -
j_gene: TRBJ1-2
len: 13
d_gene: -
v_gene: TRBV6-5

CDR3nt: TGCGCCAGCAGCCAAGAGGGGGCGGGGGTCTTTGCCAATGAGCAGTTCTTC
CDR3aa: CASSQEGAGVFANEQFF
abundance: -
j_gene: TRBJ2-1
len: 17
d_gene: -
v_gene: TRBV4-1

CDR3nt: TGTGCCAGCAGCGTAGGCGCGGGAGGGCCCTACAATGAGCAGTTCTTC
CDR3aa: CASSVGAGGPYNEQFF
abundance: once
j_gene: TRBJ2-1
len: 16
d_gene: TRBD2
v_gene: TRBV9

CDR3nt: TGTGCCAGCAGCGAGTCGGTTATACCCGACAGGGAGAACACTGAAGCTTTCTTT
CDR3aa: CASSESVIPDRENTEAFF
abundance: -
j_gene: TRBJ1-1
len: 18
d_gene: TRBD1
v_gene: TRBV9

CDR3nt: TGTGCCAGCGGCCCAGGGGGGCGCACTGAAGCTTTCTTT
CDR3aa: CASGPGGRTEAFF
abundance: few
j_gene: TRBJ1-1
len: 13
d_gene: TRBD1
v_gene: TRBV9

CDR3nt: TGTGCCAGCAGCTCCATTGAGGGCGTGTTCACCGGGGAGCTGTTTTTT
CDR3aa: CASSSIEGVFTGELFF
abundance: -
j_gene: TRBJ2-2
len: 16
d_gene: -
v_gene: TRBV11-2

CDR3nt: TGTGCCAGCAGCCTCCCAGGGGCTGGGGCCAACGTCCTGACTTTC
CDR3aa: CASSLPGAGANVLTF
abundance: -
j_gene: TRBJ2-6
len: 15
d_gene: -
v_gene: TRBV11-2

CDR3nt: TGTGCCAGCAGAAACGACAGGGGGTCCTACGAGCAGTACTTC
CDR3aa: CASRNDRGSYEQYF
abundance: -
j_gene: TRBJ2-7
len: 14
d_gene: TRBD1
v_gene: TRBV28

CDR3nt: TGCGCCAGCAGCTTGGAGGCCAGAGTGAACACTGAAGCTTTCTTT
CDR3aa: CASSLEARVNTEAFF
abundance: -
j_gene: TRBJ1-1
len: 15
d_gene: -
v_gene: TRBV5-1

CDR3nt: TGTGCCAGCAGTTTAGGACAGGGGAATCAGCCCCAGCATTTT
CDR3aa: CASSLGQGNQPQHF
abundance: few
j_gene: TRBJ1-5
len: 14
d_gene: TRBD1
v_gene: TRBV6-6

CDR3nt: TGTGCCACCAGCAGAACTATAGCGGGCGACTCCTACGAGCAGTACTTC
CDR3aa: CATSRTIAGDSYEQYF
abundance: -
j_gene: TRBJ2-7
len: 16
d_gene: TRBD2
v_gene: TRBV15

CDR3nt: TGTGCCAGCAGTGCCCCGGGACAGGGAGCGAGTGAAGCTTTCTTT
CDR3aa: CASSAPGQGASEAFF
abundance: -
j_gene: TRBJ1-1
len: 15
d_gene: TRBD1
v_gene: TRBV6-1

CDR3nt: TGTGCCAGCAGTCACCGGGGCCTCCGCATTCAGTACTTC
CDR3aa: CASSHRGLRIQYF
abundance: -
j_gene: TRBJ2-4
len: 13
d_gene: -
v_gene: TRBV6-5

CDR3nt: TGCAGTGCCCTCATCGGGCCCTCGCACTTC
CDR3aa: CSALIGPSHF
abundance: -
j_gene: TRBJ2-5
len: 10
d_gene: -
v_gene: TRBV20-1

CDR3nt: TGTGCCAGCTCACCCCGCGGGAGGAATTACAATGAGCAGTTCTTC
CDR3aa: CASSPRGRNYNEQFF
abundance: -
j_gene: TRBJ2-1
len: 15
d_gene: TRBD2
v_gene: TRBV18

CDR3nt: TGTGCCAGCAGTTTGGTGGGCTTAACAGGAGTCGATCAGGCCCAGCATTTT
CDR3aa: CASSLVGLTGVDQAQHF
abundance: -
j_gene: TRBJ1-5
len: 17
d_gene: -
v_gene: TRBV27

CDR3nt: TGCGCCAGCAGCGAAGGATGGGGGCCGGGGGGCGTCGGAGAGACCCAGTACTTC
CDR3aa: CASSEGWGPGGVGETQYF
abundance: -
j_gene: TRBJ2-5
len: 18
d_gene: -
v_gene: TRBV4-1

CDR3nt: TGTGCCAGCAGCCCGAGGGACCGGGACTCCTACGAGCAGTACTTC
CDR3aa: CASSPRDRDSYEQYF
abundance: -
j_gene: TRBJ2-7
len: 15
d_gene: -
v_gene: TRBV7-9

CDR3nt: TGTGCCAGCAGCGTAGCAATTGGAGAATCCCCTCCCGGGGAGCTGTTTTTT
CDR3aa: CASSVAIGESPPGELFF
abundance: once
j_gene: TRBJ2-2
len: 17
d_gene: -
v_gene: TRBV9

CDR3nt: TGTGCCAGCAGCCCGGAGGGGACAGGCAGCTCCCAAGGCTACGAGCAGTACTTC
CDR3aa: CASSPEGTGSSQGYEQYF
abundance: -
j_gene: TRBJ2-7
len: 18
d_gene: TRBD1
v_gene: TRBV13

CDR3nt: TGCGCCAGCAGCCAGTCCGGGACTAGCGGGAGATCCTACGAGCAGTACTTC
CDR3aa: CASSQSGTSGRSYEQYF
abundance: -
j_gene: TRBJ2-7
len: 17
d_gene: TRBD2
v_gene: TRBV5-1

CDR3nt: TGTGCCAGCAGCTATTCTTCCTACGAGCAGTACTTC
CDR3aa: CASSYSSYEQYF
abundance: -
j_gene: TRBJ2-7
len: 12
d_gene: -
v_gene: TRBV7-9

CDR3nt: TGTGCCAGCAGTGATGGCGTCGGGGAGAACACTGAAGCTTTCTTT
CDR3aa: CASSDGVGENTEAFF
abundance: -
j_gene: TRBJ1-1
len: 15
d_gene: -
v_gene: TRBV6-1

CDR3nt: TGTGCCAGCCTCCCCCCGGGACAAATTAGCAATCAGCCCCAGCATTTT
CDR3aa: CASLPPGQISNQPQHF
abundance: -
j_gene: TRBJ1-5
len: 16
d_gene: -
v_gene: TRBV6-4

CDR3nt: TGTGCCAGCAGCTTAGCCGCAGGGAATACCGGGGAGCTGTTTTTT
CDR3aa: CASSLAAGNTGELFF
abundance: -
j_gene: TRBJ2-2
len: 15
d_gene: -
v_gene: TRBV7-8

CDR3nt: TGTGCCAGCAGCTTGCGGGAGGGCCTGGAGCAGTTCTTC
CDR3aa: CASSLREGLEQFF
abundance: -
j_gene: TRBJ2-1
len: 13
d_gene: TRBD2
v_gene: TRBV11-3

CDR3nt: TGTGCCAGCAGCTTAGCGGGCGGAGCCTATGGCTACACCTTC
CDR3aa: CASSLAGGAYGYTF
abundance: -
j_gene: TRBJ1-2
len: 14
d_gene: -
v_gene: TRBV7-9

CDR3nt: TGTGCCAGTGCGGACGGAGTCTTTGAAAAACTGTTTTTT
CDR3aa: CASADGVFEKLFF
abundance: -
j_gene: TRBJ1-4
len: 13
d_gene: -
v_gene: TRBV19

CDR3nt: TGTGCCAGCAGGCCCCGGGACGGGCACACCGGGGAGCTGTTTTTT
CDR3aa: CASRPRDGHTGELFF
abundance: -
j_gene: TRBJ2-2
len: 15
d_gene: -
v_gene: TRBV27

CDR3nt: TGTGCCAGCAGCGAGCGGGTCTCTGGAAACACCATATATTTT
CDR3aa: CASSERVSGNTIYF
abundance: -
j_gene: TRBJ1-3
len: 14
d_gene: -
v_gene: TRBV16

CDR3nt: TGTGCCAGCAGTTTTCCCGGGACTAGCGGGAGGGCCGACATTCAGTACTTC
CDR3aa: CASSFPGTSGRADIQYF
abundance: -
j_gene: TRBJ2-4
len: 17
d_gene: TRBD2
v_gene: TRBV28

CDR3nt: TGTGCCGCAGGGGAGACGACTTTAAATGAGCAGTTCTTC
CDR3aa: CAAGETTLNEQFF
abundance: -
j_gene: TRBJ2-1
len: 13
d_gene: -
v_gene: TRBV27

CDR3nt: TGTGCCATCAGGCTTAGCGGGGGAAGCACAGATACGCAGTATTTT
CDR3aa: CAIRLSGGSTDTQYF
abundance: -
j_gene: TRBJ2-3
len: 15
d_gene: TRBD2
v_gene: TRBV10-3

CDR3nt: TGTGCCAGCAGCTTTAAGGGGTCGAACACTGAAGCTTTCTTT
CDR3aa: CASSFKGSNTEAFF
abundance: -
j_gene: TRBJ1-1
len: 14
d_gene: -
v_gene: TRBV7-6

CDR3nt: TGTGCCATCAGTGCCGGTCAGGGGGCGACTGAAGCTTTCTTT
CDR3aa: CAISAGQGATEAFF
abundance: -
j_gene: TRBJ1-1
len: 14
d_gene: TRBD1
v_gene: TRBV10-3

CDR3nt: TGTGCCAGCAGCCCAAGGACAGGCACGCTCGAGCAGTACTTC
CDR3aa: CASSPRTGTLEQYF
abundance: -
j_gene: TRBJ2-7
len: 14
d_gene: TRBD1
v_gene: TRBV5-6

CDR3nt: TGTGCCAGCAGCGCAGTGAACACTGAAGCTTTCTTT
CDR3aa: CASSAVNTEAFF
abundance: -
j_gene: TRBJ1-1
len: 12
d_gene: -
v_gene: TRBV9

CDR3nt: TGTGCCAGCAGCGGAATTCCAGGGGGCGACTATGGCTACACCTTC
CDR3aa: CASSGIPGGDYGYTF
abundance: -
j_gene: TRBJ1-2
len: 15
d_gene: TRBD1
v_gene: TRBV28

CDR3nt: TGTGCCAGCAGTTTTTTAGGACAGAGGAACTACGAGCAGTACTTC
CDR3aa: CASSFLGQRNYEQYF
abundance: -
j_gene: TRBJ2-7
len: 15
d_gene: -
v_gene: TRBV6-6

CDR3nt: TGTGCCACCAGCAGATTCCCAGGGGGCGTGAACACTGAAGCTTTCTTT
CDR3aa: CATSRFPGGVNTEAFF
abundance: -
j_gene: TRBJ1-1
len: 16
d_gene: TRBD1
v_gene: TRBV15

CDR3nt: TGTGCCAGCAGTTTCGAGGGACATAGGAACACTGAAGCTTTCTTT
CDR3aa: CASSFEGHRNTEAFF
abundance: -
j_gene: TRBJ1-1
len: 15
d_gene: -
v_gene: TRBV27

CDR3nt: TGTGCCAGCAGCCCAGAACTTCCCCCGACACGAAGCTCTGGAAACACCATATATTTT
CDR3aa: CASSPELPPTRSSGNTIYF
abundance: -
j_gene: TRBJ1-3
len: 19
d_gene: -
v_gene: TRBV7-6